This T cell receptor (beta chain) originates from a study of shared clonotypes between healthy human individuals. Study-level results: The sole specimen, blood, was sampled, and tissue repertoires likely differ. A small donor pool kept down the genetic and exposure-history diversity that was represented.

This clone came up once. Its antigen is unidentified. Produced via immunoSEQ multiplex PCR; TCRdb's table is partial and in-frame only. This sample has 600,000 or so clones, with 98% found just once. CD45RO-negative, CCR7-selected cells formed the naive CD8 fraction, which excluded terminally differentiated effector memory CD45RA+ cells. The sequence came from a man aged 25-40 years in good health. The sequencing input was naive CD8+ T cells sorted from blood.

DNA of the CDR3: TGCAGCGTGCGGGGAGGGCAAACTGTCGAGCAGTACTTC. Translation: CSVRGGQTVEQYF. V and J are TRBV29-1 and TRBJ2-7; TRBD2 agrees at 7 bases. The CDR3 is 13 amino acids. The germline V gene has CDR1 SQVTM and CDR2 ANQGSEA. V gave up 6 bases and J gave up 6 bases; unmatched junction bases: 11.